The source of this T cell receptor (beta chain) is a study of cytomegalovirus exposure and HLA in healthy donors. At the level of the study: Around 89 million unique TCRs from HLA-typed donors made up an early data release.

In the PCR, 60 Vbeta and 13 Jbeta primers were used. Sequencing used immunoSEQ multiplex PCR; TCRdb keeps in-frame clones, though not all of them. The sample carries approximately 120,000 clones, roughly 80% recorded once. This clone occurred once. Each donor was healthy, and each was a bone marrow donor. Donors were ostensibly healthy at sampling, although undocumented immune exposures were probable. The CDR3 runs 17 residues. Germline-derived CDR1 and CDR2 are SGHRS and YFSETQ. V was clipped by 0 bases and J by 3 bases; unmatched bases: 7. Sequencing was carried out using PBMCs. This chain uses TRBV5-1 with TRBJ2-7; TRBD1 aligns across 12 bases. This clonotype originated in a man under 40 in good health and CMV-seropositive. The CDR3 sequence is CASSLEGTGGLVYEQYF. In nucleotides, the CDR3 is TGCGCCAGCAGCTTGGAGGGGACAGGGGGCTTGGTCTACGAGCAGTACTTC.